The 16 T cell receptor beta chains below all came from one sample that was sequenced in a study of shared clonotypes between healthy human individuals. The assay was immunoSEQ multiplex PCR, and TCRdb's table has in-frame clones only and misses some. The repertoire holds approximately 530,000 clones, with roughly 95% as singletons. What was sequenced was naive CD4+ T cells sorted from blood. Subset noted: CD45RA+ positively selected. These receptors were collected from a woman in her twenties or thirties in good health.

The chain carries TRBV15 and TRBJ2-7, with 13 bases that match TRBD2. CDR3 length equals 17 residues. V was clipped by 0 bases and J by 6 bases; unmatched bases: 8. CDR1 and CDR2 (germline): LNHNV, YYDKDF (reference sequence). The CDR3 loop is CATSRELAGGPSGEQYF. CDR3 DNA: TGTGCCACCAGCAGAGAACTAGCGGGAGGGCCTAGCGGCGAGCAGTACTTC.

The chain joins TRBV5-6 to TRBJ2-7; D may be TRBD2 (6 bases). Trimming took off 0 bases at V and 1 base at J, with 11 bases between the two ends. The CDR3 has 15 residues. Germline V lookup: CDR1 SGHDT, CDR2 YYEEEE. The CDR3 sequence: CASSLVGSGSYEQYF. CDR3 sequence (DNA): TGTGCCAGCAGCTTGGTCGGGAGCGGTTCCTACGAGCAGTACTTC.

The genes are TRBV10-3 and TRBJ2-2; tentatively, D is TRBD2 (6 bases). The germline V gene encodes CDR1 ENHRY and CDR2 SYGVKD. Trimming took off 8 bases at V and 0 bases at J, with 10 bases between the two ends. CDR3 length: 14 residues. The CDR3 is CAISAGTNTGELFF. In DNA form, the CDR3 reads TGTGCCATCTCTGCGGGAACGAACACCGGGGAGCTGTTTTTT.

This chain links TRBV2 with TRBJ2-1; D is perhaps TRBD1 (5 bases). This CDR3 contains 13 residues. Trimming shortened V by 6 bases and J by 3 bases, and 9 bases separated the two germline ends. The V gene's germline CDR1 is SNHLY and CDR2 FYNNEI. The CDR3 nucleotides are TGTGCCAGCAGAGTGGACAACTACAATGAGCAGTTCTTC. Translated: CASRVDNYNEQFF.

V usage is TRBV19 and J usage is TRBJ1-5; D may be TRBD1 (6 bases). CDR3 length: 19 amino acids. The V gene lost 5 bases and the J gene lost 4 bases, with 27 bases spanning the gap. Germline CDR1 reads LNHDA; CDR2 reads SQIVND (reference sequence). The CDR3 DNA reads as TGTGCCAGTAGTCAGCATCATATTCGATCGGGGGGCGGGAATCAGCCCCAGCATTTT. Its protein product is CASSQHHIRSGGGNQPQHF.

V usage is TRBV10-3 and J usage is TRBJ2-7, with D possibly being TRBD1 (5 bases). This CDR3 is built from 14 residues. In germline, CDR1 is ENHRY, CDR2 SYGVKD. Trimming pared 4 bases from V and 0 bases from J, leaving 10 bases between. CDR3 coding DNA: TGTGCCATCAGTGGGGGCATCATCTCCTACGAGCAGTACTTC. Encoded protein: CAISGGIISYEQYF.

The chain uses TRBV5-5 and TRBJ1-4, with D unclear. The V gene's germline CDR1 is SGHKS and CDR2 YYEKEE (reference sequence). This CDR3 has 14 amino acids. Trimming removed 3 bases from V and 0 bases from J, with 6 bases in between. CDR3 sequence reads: CASSYGTTNEKLFF. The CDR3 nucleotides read TGTGCCAGCAGCTATGGAACAACTAATGAAAAACTGTTTTTT.

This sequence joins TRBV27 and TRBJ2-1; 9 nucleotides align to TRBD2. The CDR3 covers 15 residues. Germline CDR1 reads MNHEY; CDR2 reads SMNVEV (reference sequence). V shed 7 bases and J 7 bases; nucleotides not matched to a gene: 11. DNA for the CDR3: TGTGCCAGCACGAGGGCAGCGGGAGGCTTAAATGAGCAGTTCTTC. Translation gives CASTRAAGGLNEQFF.

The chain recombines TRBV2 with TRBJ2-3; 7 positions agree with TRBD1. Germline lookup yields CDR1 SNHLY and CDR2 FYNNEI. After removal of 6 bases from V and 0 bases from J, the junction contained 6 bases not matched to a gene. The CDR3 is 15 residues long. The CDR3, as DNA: TGTGCCAGCAGCTTACAGGGGATAAGCACAGATACGCAGTATTTT. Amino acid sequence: CASSLQGISTDTQYF.

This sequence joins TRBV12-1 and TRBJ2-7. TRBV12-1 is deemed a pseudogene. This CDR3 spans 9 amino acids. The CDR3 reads CASSPGRYV. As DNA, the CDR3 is TGTGCCAGCAGCCCCGGGCGCTACGTC.

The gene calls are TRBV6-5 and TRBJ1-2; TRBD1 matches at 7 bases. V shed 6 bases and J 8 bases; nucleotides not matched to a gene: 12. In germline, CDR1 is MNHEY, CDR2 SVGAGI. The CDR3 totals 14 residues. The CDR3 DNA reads TGTGCCAGCAGAGACACAGGGGAGCATCGGGGCTACACCTTC. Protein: CASRDTGEHRGYTF.

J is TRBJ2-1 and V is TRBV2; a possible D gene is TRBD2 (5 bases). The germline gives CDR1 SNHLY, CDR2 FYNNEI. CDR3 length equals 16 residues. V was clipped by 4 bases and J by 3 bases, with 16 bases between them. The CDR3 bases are TGTGCCAGCAGTGCCCTCGGAGGAGGTAACTACAATGAGCAGTTCTTC. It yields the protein CASSALGGGNYNEQFF.

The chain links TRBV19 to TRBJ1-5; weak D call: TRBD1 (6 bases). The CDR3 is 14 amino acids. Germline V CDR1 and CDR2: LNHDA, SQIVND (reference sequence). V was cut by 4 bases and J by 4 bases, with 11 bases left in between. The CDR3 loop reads CASSTRQVNQPQHF. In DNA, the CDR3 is TGTGCCAGTAGTACAAGACAGGTAAATCAGCCCCAGCATTTT.

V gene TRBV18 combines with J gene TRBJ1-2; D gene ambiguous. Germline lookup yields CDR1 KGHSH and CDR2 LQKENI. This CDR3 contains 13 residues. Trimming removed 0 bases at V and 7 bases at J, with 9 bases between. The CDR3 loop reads CASSPPAGSGYTF. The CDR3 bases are TGTGCCAGCTCACCACCGGCCGGTAGTGGCTACACCTTC.

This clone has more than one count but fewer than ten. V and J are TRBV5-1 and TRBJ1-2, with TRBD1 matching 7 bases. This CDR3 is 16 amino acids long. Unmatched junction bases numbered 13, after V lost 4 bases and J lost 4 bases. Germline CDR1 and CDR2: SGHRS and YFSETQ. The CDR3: CASSPARQGSSYGYTF. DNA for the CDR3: TGCGCCAGCAGCCCGGCTCGACAGGGTTCCAGCTATGGCTACACCTTC.

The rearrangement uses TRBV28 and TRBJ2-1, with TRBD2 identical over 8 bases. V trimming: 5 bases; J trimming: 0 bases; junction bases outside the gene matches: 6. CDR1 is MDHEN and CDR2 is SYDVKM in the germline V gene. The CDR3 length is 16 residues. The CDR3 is CASSRIAGNSYNEQFF. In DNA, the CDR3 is TGTGCCAGCAGTCGGATAGCGGGAAACTCCTACAATGAGCAGTTCTTC.